The 3 T cell receptor beta chains below all came from one sample that was sequenced in a study of blood T cells in healthy people across ages. PCR was performed a second time for about 7 to 11 cycles using a sample-barcoded 5' primer and a J-beta primer mix. TCRdb analysed the 5' RACE reads with MiXCR anew, one entry per CDR3 protein. The repertoire holds 700,000 to 850,000 distinct CDR3 sequences, with roughly 40% as singletons. The specimen was blood. The receptors here all came from a man aged 18 to 30 in good health.

This clonotype showed up just a few times. J is TRBJ2-3 and V is TRBV7-9; D is possibly TRBD2 (6 bases). V lost 5 bases and J 6 bases, leaving 15 bases between the germline ends. The CDR3 consists of 14 residues. CDR1 is SEHNR, CDR2 FQNEAQ, per germline (reference sequence). This chain's CDR3 is CASSANLARDTQYF. The CDR3 region has the DNA TGTGCCAGCAGCGCTAATCTAGCGAGGGATACGCAGTATTTT.

The sample holds a few counts of this clonotype. This sequence joins TRBV7-9 and TRBJ2-7, with D uncertain. CDR1 and CDR2 (germline): SEHNR, FQNEAQ (reference sequence). The CDR3 is 13 residues long. With 4 bases removed from V and 7 bases from J, the gap between germline ends came to 14 bases. The CDR3 spells CASSSPGLEEQYF. For the CDR3, the DNA is TGTGCCAGCAGCTCCCCTGGGTTGGAGGAGCAGTACTTC.

This chain links TRBV12-3 or TRBV12-4 with TRBJ2-7, with D uncertain. There are 16 residues in the CDR3. V lost 5 bases to trimming and J lost 3 bases, with 20 bases between them. The CDR3 DNA is TGTGCCAGCAGTCATCTCCTCGGCATCATTTTCTACGAGCAGTACTTC. It encodes CASSHLLGIIFYEQYF.